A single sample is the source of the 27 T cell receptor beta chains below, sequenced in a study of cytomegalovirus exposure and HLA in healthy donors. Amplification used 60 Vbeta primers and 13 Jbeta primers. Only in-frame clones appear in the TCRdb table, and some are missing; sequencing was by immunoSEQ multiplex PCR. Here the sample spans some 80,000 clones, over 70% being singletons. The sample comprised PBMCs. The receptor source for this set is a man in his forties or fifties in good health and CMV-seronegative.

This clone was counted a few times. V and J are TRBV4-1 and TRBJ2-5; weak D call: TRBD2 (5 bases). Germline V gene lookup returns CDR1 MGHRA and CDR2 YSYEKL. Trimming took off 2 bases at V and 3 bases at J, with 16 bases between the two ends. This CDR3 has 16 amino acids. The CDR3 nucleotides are TGCGCCAGCAGCCAACCCGGAGGAGCGACCGAAGAGACCCAGTACTTC. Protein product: CASSQPGGATEETQYF.

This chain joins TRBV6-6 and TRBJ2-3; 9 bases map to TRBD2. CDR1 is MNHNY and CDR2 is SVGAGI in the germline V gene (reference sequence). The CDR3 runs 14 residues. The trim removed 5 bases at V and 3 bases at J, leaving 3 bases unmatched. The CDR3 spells CASSNGLATDTQYF. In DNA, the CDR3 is TGTGCCAGCAGTAATGGACTAGCGACAGATACGCAGTATTTT.

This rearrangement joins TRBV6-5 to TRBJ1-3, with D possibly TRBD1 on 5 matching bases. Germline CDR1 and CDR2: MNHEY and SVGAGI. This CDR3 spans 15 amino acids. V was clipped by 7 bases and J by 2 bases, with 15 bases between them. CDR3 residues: CASIKMGGTGNTIYF. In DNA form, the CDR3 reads TGTGCCAGCATTAAAATGGGGGGAACTGGAAACACCATATATTTT.

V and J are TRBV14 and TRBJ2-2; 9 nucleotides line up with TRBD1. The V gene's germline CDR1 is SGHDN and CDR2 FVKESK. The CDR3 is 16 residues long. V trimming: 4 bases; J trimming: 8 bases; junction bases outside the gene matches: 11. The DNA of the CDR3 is TGTGCCAGCAGCCCTTCGGACAGGGGACCTTGGGGGGAGCTGTTTTTT. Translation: CASSPSDRGPWGELFF. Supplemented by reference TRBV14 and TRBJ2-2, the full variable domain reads EAGVTQFPSHSVIEKGQTVTLRCDPISGHDNLYWYRRVMGKEIKFLLHFVKESKQDESGMPNNRFLAERTGGTYSTLKVQPAELEDSGVYFCASSPSDRGPWGELFFGEGSRLTVL.

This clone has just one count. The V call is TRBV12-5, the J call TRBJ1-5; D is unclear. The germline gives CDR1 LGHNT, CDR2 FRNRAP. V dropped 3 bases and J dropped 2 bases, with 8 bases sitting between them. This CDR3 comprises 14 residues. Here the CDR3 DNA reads TGTGCTAGTGGTTTAGAGCTTGGCAATCAGCCCCAGCATTTT. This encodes CASGLELGNQPQHF.

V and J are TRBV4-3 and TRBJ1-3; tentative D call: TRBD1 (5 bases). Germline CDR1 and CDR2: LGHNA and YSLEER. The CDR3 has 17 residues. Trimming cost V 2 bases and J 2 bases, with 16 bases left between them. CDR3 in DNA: TGCGCCAGCAGCCAAAGGCACGGGGGTCGGACTGGAAACACCATATATTTT. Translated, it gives CASSQRHGGRTGNTIYF.

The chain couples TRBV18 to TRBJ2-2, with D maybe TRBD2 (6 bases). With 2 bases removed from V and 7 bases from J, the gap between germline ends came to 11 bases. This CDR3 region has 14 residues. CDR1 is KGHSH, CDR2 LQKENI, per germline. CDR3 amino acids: CASSPVSGDGELFF. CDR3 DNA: TGTGCCAGCTCACCAGTGTCGGGAGACGGGGAGCTGTTTTTT.

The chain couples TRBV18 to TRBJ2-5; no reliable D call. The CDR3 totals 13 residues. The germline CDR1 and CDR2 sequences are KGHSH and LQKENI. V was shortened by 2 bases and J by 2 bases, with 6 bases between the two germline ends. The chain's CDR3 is CASSPNQQETQYF. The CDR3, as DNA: TGTGCCAGCTCACCAAATCAACAAGAGACCCAGTACTTC.

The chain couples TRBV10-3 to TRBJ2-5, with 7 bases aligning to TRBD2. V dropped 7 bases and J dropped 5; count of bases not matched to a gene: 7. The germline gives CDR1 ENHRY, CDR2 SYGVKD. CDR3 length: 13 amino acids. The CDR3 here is CAIKGLGTETQYF. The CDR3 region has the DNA TGTGCCATCAAAGGACTAGGGACGGAGACCCAGTACTTC.

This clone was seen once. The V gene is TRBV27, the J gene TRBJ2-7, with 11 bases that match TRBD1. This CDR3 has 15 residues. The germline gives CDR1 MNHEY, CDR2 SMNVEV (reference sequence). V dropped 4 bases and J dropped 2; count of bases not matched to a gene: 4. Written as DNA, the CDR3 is TGTGCCAGCAGTTCACCGGGACAGGGGGCCTACGAGCAGTACTTC. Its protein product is CASSSPGQGAYEQYF.

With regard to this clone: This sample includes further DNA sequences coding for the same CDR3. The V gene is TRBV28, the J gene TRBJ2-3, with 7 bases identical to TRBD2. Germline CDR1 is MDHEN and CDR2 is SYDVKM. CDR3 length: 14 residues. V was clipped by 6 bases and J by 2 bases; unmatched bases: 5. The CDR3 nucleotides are TGTGCCAGCAGAAGCGGGACTTTCACAGATACGCAGTATTTT. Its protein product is CASRSGTFTDTQYF.

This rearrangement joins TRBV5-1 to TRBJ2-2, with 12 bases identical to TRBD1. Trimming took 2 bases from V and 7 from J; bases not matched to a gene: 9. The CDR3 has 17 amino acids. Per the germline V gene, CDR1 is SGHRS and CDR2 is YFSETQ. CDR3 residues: CASSLRRDRGLSGELFF. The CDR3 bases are TGCGCCAGCAGCTTACGCCGGGACAGGGGGCTTAGCGGGGAGCTGTTTTTT.

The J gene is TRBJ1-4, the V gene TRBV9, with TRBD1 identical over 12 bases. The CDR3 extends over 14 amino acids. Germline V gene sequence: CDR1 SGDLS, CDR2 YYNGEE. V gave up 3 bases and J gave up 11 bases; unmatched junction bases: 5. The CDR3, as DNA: TGTGCCAGCAGCGCGGGACAGGGGGCCGGCAAACTGTTTTTT. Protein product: CASSAGQGAGKLFF.

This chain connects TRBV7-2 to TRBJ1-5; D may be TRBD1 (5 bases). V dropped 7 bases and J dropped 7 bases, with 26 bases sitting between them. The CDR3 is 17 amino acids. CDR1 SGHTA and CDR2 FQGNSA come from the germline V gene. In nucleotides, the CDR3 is TGTGCCAGCACCTCCTTCACCCAAGGGGCCGGAGGGCAGCCCCAGCATTTT. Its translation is CASTSFTQGAGGQPQHF.

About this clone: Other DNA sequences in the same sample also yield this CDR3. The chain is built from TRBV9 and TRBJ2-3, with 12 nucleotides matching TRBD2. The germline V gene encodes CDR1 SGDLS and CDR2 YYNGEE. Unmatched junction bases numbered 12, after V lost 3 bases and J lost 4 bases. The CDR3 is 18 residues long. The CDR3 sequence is CASSAGTSGPGLSDTQYF. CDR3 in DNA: TGTGCCAGCAGCGCCGGGACTAGCGGGCCCGGGCTTTCAGATACGCAGTATTTT.

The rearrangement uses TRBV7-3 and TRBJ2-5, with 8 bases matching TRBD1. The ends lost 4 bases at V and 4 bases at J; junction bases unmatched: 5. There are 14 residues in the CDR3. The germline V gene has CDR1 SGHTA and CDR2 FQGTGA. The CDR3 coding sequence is TGTGCCAGCAGCTCGCAGGGGGCCGGAGAGACCCAGTACTTC. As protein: CASSSQGAGETQYF.

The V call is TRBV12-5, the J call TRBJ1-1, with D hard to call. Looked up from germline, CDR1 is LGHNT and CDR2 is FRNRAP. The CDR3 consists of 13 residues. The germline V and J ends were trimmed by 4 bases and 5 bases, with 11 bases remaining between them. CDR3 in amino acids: CASGSNPATEAFF. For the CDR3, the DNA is TGTGCTAGTGGTTCTAATCCCGCAACTGAAGCTTTCTTT.

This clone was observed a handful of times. CDR3 bases: TGTGCCAGCTCCTGGACTAGTAACAATGAGCAGTTCTTC. The encoded protein is CASSWTSNNEQFF. The V gene is TRBV25-1, the J gene TRBJ2-1; 7 nucleotides match TRBD2. Trimming took 8 bases from V and 5 from J; bases not matched to a gene: 6. The CDR3 extends over 13 amino acids. Germline V gives CDR1 MGHDK, CDR2 SYGVNS. Drawing the rest from reference TRBV25-1 and TRBJ2-1, the complete variable domain is EADIYQTPRYLVIGTGKKITLECSQTMGHDKMYWYQQDPGMELHLIHYSYGVNSTEKGDLSSESTVSRIRTEHFPLTLESARPSHTSQYLCASSWTSNNEQFFGPGTRLTVL.

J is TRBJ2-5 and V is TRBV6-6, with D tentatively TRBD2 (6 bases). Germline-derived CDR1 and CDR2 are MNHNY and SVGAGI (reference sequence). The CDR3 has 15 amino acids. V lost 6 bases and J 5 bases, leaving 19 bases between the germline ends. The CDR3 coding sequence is TGTGCCAGCAGCTTCCCCGAGGACGCGGGGGAGACCCAGTACTTC. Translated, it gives CASSFPEDAGETQYF.

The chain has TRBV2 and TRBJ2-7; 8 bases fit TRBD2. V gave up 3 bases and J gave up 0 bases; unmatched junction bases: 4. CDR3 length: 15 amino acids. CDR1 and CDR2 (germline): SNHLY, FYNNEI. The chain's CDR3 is CASSETSEFSYEQYF. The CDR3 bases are TGTGCCAGCAGTGAGACTAGCGAATTCTCCTACGAGCAGTACTTC.

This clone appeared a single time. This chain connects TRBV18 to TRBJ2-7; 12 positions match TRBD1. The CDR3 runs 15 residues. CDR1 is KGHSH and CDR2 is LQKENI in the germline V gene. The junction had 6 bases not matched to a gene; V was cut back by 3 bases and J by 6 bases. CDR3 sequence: CASSPGQGAPGEQYF. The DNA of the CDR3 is TGTGCCAGCTCACCGGGACAGGGGGCGCCCGGCGAGCAGTACTTC.

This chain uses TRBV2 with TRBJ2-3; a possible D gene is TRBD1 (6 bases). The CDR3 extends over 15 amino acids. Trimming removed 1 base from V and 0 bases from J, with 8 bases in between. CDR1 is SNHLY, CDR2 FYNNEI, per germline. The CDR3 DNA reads TGTGCCAGCAGTGAAGGAGGGGGTAGCACAGATACGCAGTATTTT. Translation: CASSEGGGSTDTQYF.

In DNA, the CDR3 is TGTGCCAGCAGCCCGACAGGGGGCGAGCAGTACTTC. This encodes CASSPTGGEQYF. The rearrangement links TRBV14 to TRBJ2-5; 9 bases match TRBD1. The J call may be faulty, since TRBJ2-7 better matches the DNA end. The CDR3 totals 12 residues. In germline, CDR1 is SGHDN, CDR2 FVKESK.

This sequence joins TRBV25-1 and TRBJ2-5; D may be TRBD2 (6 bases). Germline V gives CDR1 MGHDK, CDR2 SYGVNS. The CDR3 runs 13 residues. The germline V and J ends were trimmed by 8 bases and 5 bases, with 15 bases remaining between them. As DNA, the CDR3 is TGTGCCAGCCGGACTAAAGTCGCCGAGACCCAGTACTTC. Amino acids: CASRTKVAETQYF.

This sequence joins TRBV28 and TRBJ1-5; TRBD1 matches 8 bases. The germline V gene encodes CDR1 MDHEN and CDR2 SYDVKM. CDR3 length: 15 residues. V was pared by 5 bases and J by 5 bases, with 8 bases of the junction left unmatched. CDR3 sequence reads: CASSALQGEDQPQHF. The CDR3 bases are TGTGCCAGCAGTGCCCTACAGGGGGAGGATCAGCCCCAGCATTTT.

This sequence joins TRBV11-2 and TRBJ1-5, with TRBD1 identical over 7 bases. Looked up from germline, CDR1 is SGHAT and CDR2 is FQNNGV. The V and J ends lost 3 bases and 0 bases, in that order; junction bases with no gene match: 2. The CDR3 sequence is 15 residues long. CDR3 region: CASSFGTDSNQPQHF. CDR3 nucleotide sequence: TGTGCCAGCAGCTTTGGGACAGATAGCAATCAGCCCCAGCATTTT.

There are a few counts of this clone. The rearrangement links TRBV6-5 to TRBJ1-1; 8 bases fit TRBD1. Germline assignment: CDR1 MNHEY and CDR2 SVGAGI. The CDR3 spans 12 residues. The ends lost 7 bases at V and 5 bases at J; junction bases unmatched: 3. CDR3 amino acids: CASTGGTTEAFF. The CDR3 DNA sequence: TGTGCCAGCACAGGGGGCACAACTGAAGCTTTCTTT.